This TCR beta chain was sequenced in a study of human T cells and chemical hapten exposure. This clonotype has at least ten counts. TCRdb fed the RACE reads into MiXCR, producing one record per CDR3 protein. The sample shows about 140,000 distinct CDR3 sequences, 12% of them seen only once. The sample's time point: patch test 2, 6 weeks after DPC sensitization. Treatment in this sample: therapeutic diphenylcyclopropenone sensitization with weekly scalp DPC. The source was whole blood, collected in connection with sensitization to the hapten diphenylcyclopropenone (DPC). The TCR originated in a woman aged 45 to 65 with alopecia areata. Some clones in this sample may be carry-over from other donors' samples.

CDR3 protein: CASSPPPASKTDTQYF. The CDR3, as DNA: TGTGCCAGCTCACCACCCCCAGCGTCCAAGACAGATACGCAGTATTTT. This rearrangement joins TRBV18 to TRBJ2-3; no definite D call. Germline V gene data show CDR1 as KGHSH and CDR2 as LQKENI. The CDR3 contains 16 residues. Trimming removed 0 bases from V and 3 bases from J, with 13 bases in between.